The 5 T cell receptor beta chains reported below all come from one sample, sequenced in a study of naive and memory T cell subsets. The beta constant-region primer was an equimolar mix of two oligonucleotides covering TRBC1 and TRBC2. Nested alpha and beta constant-region primers with the SP2 primer drove four PCR rounds on ligated cDNA. TCRdb re-derived calls from the UMI-ligation and nested PCR reads in MiXCR, one entry per CDR3 protein. The sample contains about 34,000 distinct CDR3 sequences, approximately 17% of which appear only once. Sequenced sample: effector memory CD4+ T cells from blood. Indicated subset: effector memory, CD45RA- CD27-. The receptors were sampled from a human donor in good health.

The V gene is TRBV11-2, the J gene TRBJ1-2; tentatively, D is TRBD1 (6 bases). The germline V gene has CDR1 SGHAT and CDR2 FQNNGV. The V end was cut by 3 bases, the J end by 4 bases, with 12 bases between. The CDR3 sequence is 14 residues long. CDR3: CASSFPRTVYGYTF. The CDR3, as DNA: TGTGCCAGCAGCTTTCCCAGGACAGTCTATGGCTACACCTTC. The entire variable domain, with the rest obtained from reference TRBV11-2 and TRBJ1-2, is as follows: EAGVAQSPRYKIIEKRQSVAFWCNPISGHATLYWYQQILGQGPKLLIQFQNNGVVDDSQLPKDRFSAERLKGVDSTLKIQPAKLEDSAVYLCASSFPRTVYGYTFGSGTRLTVV.

This clonotype has just a few counts. This rearrangement joins TRBV25-1 to TRBJ1-4; D may be TRBD1 (6 bases). Between the trimmed V and J ends, which lost 4 bases and 8 bases, there was a span of 14 bases. Germline CDR1 reads MGHDK; CDR2 reads SYGVNS. The CDR3 extends over 14 amino acids. The DNA for the CDR3 is TGTGCCAGCAGTGGTCAGGGGAGGGGGGAAAAACTGTTTTTT. Translated: CASSGQGRGEKLFF.

There are a few counts of this clonotype. The chain joins TRBV12-3 or TRBV12-4 to TRBJ1-6; TRBD1 is a possible D gene (5 bases). The CDR3 covers 13 residues. V was trimmed by 6 bases and J by 10 bases, leaving 13 bases between them. This CDR3 is CASSFVGDSPLHF. The CDR3 region has the DNA TGTGCCAGCAGCTTTGTAGGGGACTCACCCCTCCACTTT.

The J gene is TRBJ1-2, the V gene TRBV20-1, with no clear D. The CDR3 extends over 11 amino acids. Per the germline V gene, CDR1 is DFQATT and CDR2 is SNEGSKA (reference sequence). Trimming stripped 2 bases from V and 6 bases from J, with 7 bases between. Here the CDR3 DNA reads TGCAGTGCTAGATCCGGAGATGGCTACACCTTC. As protein: CSARSGDGYTF.

This clonotype qualifies as medium-sized. This chain's CDR3 is CSVAEGASTDTQYF. The DNA of the CDR3 is TGCAGCGTTGCTGAGGGGGCTTCCACAGATACGCAGTATTTT. The V and J genes are TRBV29-1 and TRBJ2-3, with TRBD1 matching over 7 bases. V was clipped by 4 bases and J by 2 bases; unmatched bases: 6. In germline, CDR1 is SQVTM, CDR2 ANQGSEA. This CDR3 comprises 14 residues.